A selection of T cell receptor beta chains follows, all from one sample in a study of OX40 agonist ivuxolimab in advanced cancers. Clones were sequenced by immunoSEQ multiplex PCR, and TCRdb holds only the in-frame ones, with some missing. The repertoire holds some 64,000 clones, with 92% as singletons. Specimen: CD4+ or CD8+ T cells sorted from blood, collected in a trial of the OX40 agonist ivuxolimab. These receptor sequences come from an adult with an advanced solid tumor such as melanoma, head and neck, liver or kidney cancer. Both conserved end residues are part of each CDR3. Fields, in order: J gene, V gene, clone size, D gene, CDR3 DNA, CDR3 protein. D genes are given only for firm matches. The size of a clone is reported for some rows only, either as once, few or many, or as a class for expanded clones.

TRBJ2-6	TRBV6-1	.	.	TGTGCCAGCAGGGAAACAGGCTCTGGGGCCAACGTCCTGACTTTC	CASRETGSGANVLTF
TRBJ1-4	TRBV19	.	.	TGTGCCAGTAGTATCCCCCCAACTAATGAAAAACTGTTTTTT	CASSIPPTNEKLFF
TRBJ2-7	TRBV27	once	.	TGTGCCAGCAGTTTAGACACCCAGTATCTATACTTC	CASSLDTQYLYF
TRBJ2-3	TRBV6-5	.	TRBD2	TGTGCCAGCAGTTACAGAGCGGGAGTAGCAGATACGCAGTATTTT	CASSYRAGVADTQYF
TRBJ2-1	TRBV6-6	.	.	TGTGCCAGCAGTTACAGCGAGGTTTCCTACAATGAGCAGTTCTTC	CASSYSEVSYNEQFF
TRBJ2-4	TRBV5-4	.	.	TGTGCCAGCAGCTTGCAAACCGGGAAAAACATTCAGTACTTC	CASSLQTGKNIQYF
TRBJ1-1	TRBV18	once	.	TGTGCCAGCTCATCCCGCAAGGGACACACTGAAGCTTTCTTT	CASSSRKGHTEAFF
TRBJ2-1	TRBV19	.	TRBD1	TGTGCCAGTAGTCGGGACAGGGAAGATGAGCAGTTCTTC	CASSRDREDEQFF
TRBJ2-1	TRBV5-4	.	.	TGTGCCAGCAGCCCGCCGGTTGGTCGGGCGGCCTACAATGAGCAGTTCTTC	CASSPPVGRAAYNEQFF
TRBJ2-7	TRBV5-4	.	TRBD1	TGTGCCAGCAGCTTGTTGGGGGACAGCGACTACGAGCAGTACTTC	CASSLLGDSDYEQYF
TRBJ1-4	TRBV29-1	.	TRBD1	TGCAGCGTTGCCCCGACCGGGACAGGGAGGGAAAAACTGTTTTTT	CSVAPTGTGREKLFF
TRBJ2-2	TRBV7-3	once	.	TGTGCCAGCAGCTTAAACTCCCCCAGGGGAGGGGTCACCGGGGAGCTGTTTTTT	CASSLNSPRGGVTGELFF
TRBJ2-5	TRBV2	.	.	TGTGCCAGCAACGGGTGGGCCCTCCAAGAGACCCAGTACTTC	CASNGWALQETQYF
TRBJ1-2	TRBV27	.	TRBD1	TGTGCCAGCAGCGTGACAGGGAAGGATGGCTACACCTTC	CASSVTGKDGYTF
TRBJ2-7	TRBV5-1	.	.	TGCGCCAGCAGCTTGGCGTCGCCAGGGGCGGCCTACGAGCAGTACTTC	CASSLASPGAAYEQYF
TRBJ2-5	TRBV7-6	.	TRBD2	TGTGCCAGCAGCCTAAAGCGGGAAGGGGAGACCCAGTACTTC	CASSLKREGETQYF
TRBJ2-6	TRBV10-3	.	TRBD1	TGTGCCATCAGTTCCGGACAGGCTGGGGCCAACGTCCTGACTTTC	CAISSGQAGANVLTF
TRBJ2-5	TRBV18	.	.	TGTGCCAGCTCACCACCAACTCAAGAGACCCAGTACTTC	CASSPPTQETQYF
TRBJ1-2	TRBV27	.	TRBD1	TGTGCCAGCAGGACGACAGGGGAATATGGCTACACCTTC	CASRTTGEYGYTF
TRBJ2-5	TRBV5-6	once	.	TGTGCCAGCAGCTTGGACTGGGGAGAGACCCAGTACTTC	CASSLDWGETQYF
TRBJ1-3	TRBV9	.	.	TGTGCCAGCAGCGCCCACGGGGTGGATTGGGGGGGCTCTGGAAACACCATATATTTT	CASSAHGVDWGGSGNTIYF
TRBJ2-7	TRBV2	.	TRBD1	TGTGCCAGCAGGCAACCGGGACAGGGGGCCCTCGAGCAGTACTTC	CASRQPGQGALEQYF
TRBJ2-3	TRBV5-5	.	.	TGTGCCAGCAGTCTTTCAATTGATACGCAGTATTTT	CASSLSIDTQYF
TRBJ2-3	TRBV5-1	.	.	TGCGCCAGCAGCGAGGGACATTCGGCAGATACGCAGTATTTT	CASSEGHSADTQYF
TRBJ2-4	TRBV19	.	TRBD1	TGTGCCAGTAGTTGGGACAGGGCCAAAAACATTCAGTACTTC	CASSWDRAKNIQYF
TRBJ1-5	TRBV9	.	TRBD1	TGTGCCAGCAGCGCCGGGACAGGGGACCAGCCCCAGCATTTT	CASSAGTGDQPQHF
TRBJ2-4	TRBV10-1	.	.	TGCGCCAGCGTGGAGGGGGCCAAAAACATTCAGTACTTC	CASVEGAKNIQYF
TRBJ1-4	TRBV21-1	.	.	TGTGCCAGCAGCAAAGGGAGAAGGACCCCTAATGAAAAACTGTTTTTT	CASSKGRRTPNEKLFF
TRBJ1-1	TRBV6-5	.	TRBD1	TGTGCCAGCAGGACCGGGACAGGGGATGAAGCTTTCTTT	CASRTGTGDEAFF
TRBJ1-6	TRBV7-2	.	.	TGTGCCAGCAGCTTAGTCCCGGGGGGTATCGCTAATTCACCCCTCCACTTT	CASSLVPGGIANSPLHF
TRBJ1-5	TRBV19	.	TRBD1	TGTGCCAGTAGTATGACGGGACAGGGGGCTGGGCCCCAGCATTTT	CASSMTGQGAGPQHF
TRBJ2-2	TRBV7-6	.	.	TGTGCCAGCAGCGTAAGCCTAGCCACCGGGGAGCTGTTTTTT	CASSVSLATGELFF
TRBJ2-7	TRBV19	.	.	TGTGCCAGTAGTATAGGGCAGGGGAGAGGAGGAGAGCAGTACTTC	CASSIGQGRGGEQYF
TRBJ2-5	TRBV30	.	.	TGTGCCTGGAGTGTTAGCGGCCAAGAGACCCAGTACTTC	CAWSVSGQETQYF
TRBJ1-5	TRBV5-1	few	.	TGCGCCAGCAGCCTCAACCCGACTGTGAATAGCAATCAGCCCCAGCATTTT	CASSLNPTVNSNQPQHF
TRBJ2-2	TRBV9	.	TRBD2	TGTGCCAGCAGCGTTCAGTCGGGACTAGTCACCGGGGAGCTGTTTTTT	CASSVQSGLVTGELFF
TRBJ2-1	TRBV9	.	TRBD2	TGTGCCAGCAGCGTAGTTAGCGGGGGTCTCAATGAGCAGTTCTTC	CASSVVSGGLNEQFF